This T cell receptor beta chain was sequenced during a study of blood T cell repertoires in COVID-19. Background on the study: Samples taken during acute and convalescent COVID-19 were collected in the United States, Italy and Spain.

Trimming removed 8 bases from V and 3 bases from J, with 13 bases in between. The V gene's germline CDR1 is MGHDK and CDR2 SYGVNS. This CDR3 is 13 amino acids long. Study processing details: Amplification with reference gene primers provided the estimates of nucleated cell counts. Sequenced by immunoSEQ multiplex PCR; TCRdb stores in-frame clones only, minus some. V, J and clone size derive from that table, while D and trimming were established from the DNA sequence. The sample consists of just over 650,000 clones, 85% to 90% of them appearing once. The V gene is TRBV25-1, the J gene TRBJ1-1; no clear D. Sequencing was performed on peripheral blood. The clonotype was recovered from a woman younger than 30 with acute or convalescent COVID-19. CDR3 amino acids: CASAELGDTEAFF. The CDR3 coding sequence is TGTGCCAGCGCTGAATTGGGAGACACTGAAGCTTTCTTT.